The rows below give T cell receptor beta chains drawn from one sample of a study of CD8 T cells in Susac syndrome. Using its own MiXCR run on the immunoSEQ multiplex PCR reads, TCRdb lists one record per CDR3 protein. In the table there are roughly 110,000 distinct CDR3 sequences, around 94% of which are singletons. The sample was CD8+ T cells from PBMCs. Every receptor here comes from a human donor with Susac syndrome. The CDR3 runs from the conserved cysteine through the conserved F or W. The order of the fields is D gene, V gene, clone size, J gene, CDR3 protein, CDR3 DNA. D genes are given only for firm matches. Rows give clone size only sometimes, using once, few, many, or a class for an expanded clone.

D: TRBD2; V: TRBV5-1; size: -; J: TRBJ2-5; CDR3: CASRLADEETQYF; DNA: TGCGCCAGCCGACTAGCGGATGAAGAGACCCAGTACTTC
D: TRBD2; V: TRBV3-1; size: -; J: TRBJ2-1; CDR3: CASSLGLTSGNNEQFF; DNA: TGTGCCAGCAGCCTTGGTTTGACTAGCGGTAACAATGAGCAGTTCTTC
D: -; V: TRBV25-1; size: -; J: TRBJ2-2; CDR3: CASSAFRTGELFF; DNA: TGTGCCAGCAGTGCCTTCCGCACCGGGGAGCTGTTTTTT
D: TRBD2; V: TRBV5-1; size: -; J: TRBJ2-3; CDR3: CASSPPPSGVGADTQYF; DNA: TGCGCCAGCAGCCCACCCCCTAGCGGGGTAGGGGCAGATACGCAGTATTTT
D: -; V: TRBV27; size: -; J: TRBJ2-3; CDR3: CASSMGPTNTDTQYF; DNA: TGTGCCAGCAGCATGGGGCCCACCAACACAGATACGCAGTATTTT
D: TRBD1; V: TRBV25-1; size: -; J: TRBJ2-7; CDR3: CATSDRGYEQYF; DNA: TGTGCCACCTCCGACAGGGGCTACGAGCAGTACTTC
D: -; V: TRBV20-1; size: once; J: TRBJ1-2; CDR3: CSARDWEQYGYTF; DNA: TGCAGTGCTAGAGATTGGGAACAGTATGGCTACACCTTC
D: -; V: TRBV3-1; size: -; J: TRBJ2-6; CDR3: CASSQGEVPSGANVLTF; DNA: TGTGCCAGCAGCCAAGGGGAGGTTCCCTCTGGGGCCAACGTCCTGACTTTC
D: TRBD2; V: TRBV18; size: -; J: TRBJ2-5; CDR3: CASSPPGLGRETQYF; DNA: TGTGCCAGCTCACCACCGGGACTAGGGCGGGAGACCCAGTACTTC
D: -; V: TRBV20-1; size: -; J: TRBJ2-2; CDR3: CSADEDLSGELFF; DNA: TGCAGTGCCGACGAGGACCTCTCCGGGGAGCTGTTTTTT
D: TRBD2; V: TRBV12-3/TRBV12-4; size: once; J: TRBJ2-1; CDR3: CASSLRLAGGDEQFF; DNA: TGTGCCAGCAGTTTACGTCTAGCGGGGGGGGATGAGCAGTTCTTC
D: TRBD2; V: TRBV12-3/TRBV12-4; size: -; J: TRBJ2-5; CDR3: CASSPWTSGAGETQYF; DNA: TGTGCCAGCAGTCCATGGACTAGCGGGGCAGGGGAGACCCAGTACTTC
D: -; V: TRBV6-6; size: -; J: TRBJ1-1; CDR3: CASGPSGTEAFF; DNA: TGTGCCAGCGGACCATCTGGTACTGAAGCTTTCTTT
D: -; V: TRBV19; size: -; J: TRBJ1-1; CDR3: CASSIRRDAFF; DNA: TGTGCCAGTAGTATTCGGAGGGACGCTTTCTTT
D: -; V: TRBV9; size: -; J: TRBJ2-3; CDR3: CASRGRSTDTQYF; DNA: TGTGCCAGCAGGGGCCGAAGCACAGATACGCAGTATTTT
D: -; V: TRBV3-1; size: -; J: TRBJ1-6; CDR3: CASSQEGGSPLHF; DNA: TGTGCCAGCAGCCAAGAAGGGGGTTCACCCCTCCACTTT
D: TRBD1; V: TRBV25-1; size: -; J: TRBJ2-7; CDR3: CASSGPTGYEQYF; DNA: TGTGCCAGCAGTGGCCCGACAGGGTACGAGCAGTACTTC
D: -; V: TRBV20-1; size: -; J: TRBJ2-7; CDR3: CSARPRLAYEQYF; DNA: TGCAGTGCACGACCCCGACTTGCCTACGAGCAGTACTTC
D: -; V: TRBV12-3/TRBV12-4; size: -; J: TRBJ1-5; CDR3: CASSFNSNQPQHF; DNA: TGTGCCAGCAGTTTCAATAGCAATCAGCCCCAGCATTTT
D: -; V: TRBV20-1; size: -; J: TRBJ2-7; CDR3: CSAAGTLSSYEQYF; DNA: TGCAGTGCGGCCGGGACGTTAAGCTCCTACGAGCAGTACTTC
D: -; V: TRBV20-1; size: -; J: TRBJ2-1; CDR3: CSARDLVSYNEQFF; DNA: TGCAGTGCTAGAGATTTAGTGTCCTACAATGAGCAGTTCTTC
D: TRBD2; V: TRBV5-1; size: -; J: TRBJ2-3; CDR3: CASSLSSGGAGDTQYF; DNA: TGCGCCAGCAGCTTATCTAGCGGGGGGGCCGGGGATACGCAGTATTTT
D: -; V: TRBV9; size: -; J: TRBJ1-1; CDR3: CASSVGGARTEAFF; DNA: TGTGCCAGCAGCGTAGGGGGGGCGCGGACTGAAGCTTTCTTT
D: -; V: TRBV3-1; size: -; J: TRBJ2-7; CDR3: CASSQVAPSEPYEQYF; DNA: TGTGCCAGCAGCCAAGTAGCCCCGTCGGAGCCCTACGAGCAGTACTTC
D: TRBD2; V: TRBV4-2; size: -; J: TRBJ2-7; CDR3: CASSGLAGAGEQYF; DNA: TGTGCCAGCAGCGGGCTAGCGGGGGCAGGGGAGCAGTACTTC
D: -; V: TRBV20-1; size: -; J: TRBJ2-7; CDR3: CSAKGPWAEQYF; DNA: TGCAGTGCTAAAGGGCCATGGGCCGAGCAGTACTTC
D: -; V: TRBV7-2; size: -; J: TRBJ2-1; CDR3: CASSLKSSDYDEQFF; DNA: TGTGCCAGCAGCTTAAAGTCCTCAGATTACGATGAGCAGTTCTTC
D: -; V: TRBV29-1; size: once; J: TRBJ2-1; CDR3: CSVEANPDEQFF; DNA: TGCAGCGTTGAGGCGAATCCGGATGAGCAGTTCTTC
D: -; V: TRBV9; size: -; J: TRBJ1-3; CDR3: CASSVEGNMGNTIYF; DNA: TGTGCCAGCAGCGTAGAGGGTAACATGGGAAACACCATATATTTT
D: TRBD1; V: TRBV19; size: few; J: TRBJ2-7; CDR3: CASSQGQGLYEQYF; DNA: TGTGCCAGTAGCCAAGGACAGGGGTTATACGAGCAGTACTTC
D: -; V: TRBV18; size: -; J: TRBJ2-2; CDR3: CASSPRGRAVNGELFF; DNA: TGTGCCAGCTCACCGAGGGGCAGGGCGGTGAACGGGGAGCTGTTTTTT
D: TRBD2; V: TRBV3-1; size: -; J: TRBJ2-4; CDR3: CASKRGARSYGPENIQYF; DNA: TGTGCCAGCAAGCGGGGGGCAAGGAGTTACGGTCCCGAAAACATTCAGTACTTC
D: -; V: TRBV12-3/TRBV12-4; size: -; J: TRBJ1-1; CDR3: CASKALGSGWGGSEAFF; DNA: TGTGCCAGCAAGGCCCTGGGGAGTGGGTGGGGGGGATCTGAAGCTTTCTTT
D: -; V: TRBV15; size: -; J: TRBJ2-1; CDR3: CATSPTRREQFF; DNA: TGTGCCACCAGCCCCACTAGACGTGAGCAGTTCTTC
D: -; V: TRBV6-2/TRBV6-3; size: -; J: TRBJ1-1; CDR3: CASSYVRRTEAFF; DNA: TGTGCCAGCAGTTACGTCCGTAGGACTGAAGCTTTCTTT
D: -; V: TRBV7-8; size: -; J: TRBJ2-2; CDR3: CASSLSAGNTGELFF; DNA: TGTGCCAGCAGCTTAAGCGCAGGGAACACCGGGGAGCTGTTTTTT
D: TRBD2; V: TRBV9; size: -; J: TRBJ2-3; CDR3: CASSPGRASTDTQYF; DNA: TGTGCCAGCTCGCCGGGGAGGGCTAGCACAGATACGCAGTATTTT
D: -; V: TRBV18; size: few; J: TRBJ2-7; CDR3: CASSPESSYEQYF; DNA: TGTGCCAGCTCACCAGAGAGCTCCTACGAGCAGTACTTC
D: -; V: TRBV29-1; size: once; J: TRBJ1-6; CDR3: CSVSGSSYNSPLHF; DNA: TGCAGCGTCAGCGGAAGCTCCTATAATTCACCCCTCCACTTT
D: -; V: TRBV7-9; size: once; J: TRBJ2-2; CDR3: CASSLARWTGELFF; DNA: TGTGCCAGCAGCTTAGCGCGTTGGACCGGGGAGCTGTTTTTT
D: -; V: TRBV7-3; size: -; J: TRBJ2-1; CDR3: CASSPGPPGDEQFF; DNA: TGTGCCAGCAGCCCAGGGCCCCCGGGGGATGAGCAGTTCTTC